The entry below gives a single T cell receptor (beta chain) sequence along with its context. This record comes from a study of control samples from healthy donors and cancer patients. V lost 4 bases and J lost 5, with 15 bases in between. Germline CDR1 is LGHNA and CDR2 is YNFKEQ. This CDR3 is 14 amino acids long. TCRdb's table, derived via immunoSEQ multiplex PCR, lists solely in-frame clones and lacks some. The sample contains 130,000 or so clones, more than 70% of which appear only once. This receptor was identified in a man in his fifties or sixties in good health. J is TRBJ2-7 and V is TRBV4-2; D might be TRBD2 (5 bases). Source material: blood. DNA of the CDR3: TGTGCCAGCAGCCGCAGCGGTGGAGGCCACGAGCAGTACTTC. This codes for CASSRSGGGHEQYF.